These 21 T cell receptor beta chains were sequenced from one sample in a study of multiple sclerosis patients with progressive multifocal leukoencephalopathy. Time point noted: approximately 12 months of natalizumab therapy. Sequencing used immunoSEQ multiplex PCR; TCRdb keeps in-frame clones, though not all of them. The table includes about 25,000 clones, around 93% detected once. Source: PBMCs, taken from a patient treated with natalizumab. The receptor source for this set is a man younger than 45 with multiple sclerosis.

CDR3 residues: CATDRGRNQPQHF. CDR3 DNA: TGTGCCACTGACAGGGGCCGCAATCAGCCCCAGCATTTT. The chain joins TRBV6-5 to TRBJ1-5, with 8 nucleotides matching TRBD1. The CDR3 runs to 13 residues. With 10 bases clipped from V and 2 bases from J, the junction kept 4 bases outside the gene matches. Germline CDR1 is MNHEY and CDR2 is SVGAGI.

This clone showed up just once. This rearrangement joins TRBV6-6 to TRBJ1-5, with TRBD1 matching 9 bases. The CDR3 length is 16 residues. Trimming removed 4 bases from V and 3 bases from J; junction bases left unmatched: 7. Germline CDR1 MNHNY, CDR2 SVGAGI (reference sequence). For the CDR3, the DNA is TGTGCCAGCAGTTGGGACAGGGCTGTTTCCAATCAGCCCCAGCATTTT. As protein: CASSWDRAVSNQPQHF.

The CDR3, as DNA: TGCGCCAGCAGCCGTGGACAGTTGAATCAGCCCCAGCATTTT. Residues: CASSRGQLNQPQHF. The chain combines TRBV4-1 with TRBJ1-5, with D perhaps TRBD1 (6 bases). V was pared by 4 bases and J by 4 bases, with 11 bases between. Germline CDR1 and CDR2: MGHRA and YSYEKL. CDR3 length: 14 amino acids.

The rearrangement uses TRBV6-4 and TRBJ1-1; D unresolved. V was shortened by 6 bases and J by 0 bases, with 14 bases between the two germline ends. There are 15 residues in the CDR3. The germline gives CDR1 MRHNA, CDR2 SNTAGT. CDR3 bases: TGTGCCAGCAGGGGGAGGACGGGGATGAACACTGAAGCTTTCTTT. Translating gives CASRGRTGMNTEAFF.

The chain uses TRBV5-1 and TRBJ2-5; TRBD2 aligns across 9 bases. The germline V gene encodes CDR1 SGHRS and CDR2 YFSETQ. The CDR3 runs 17 residues. The V gene end was trimmed by 3 bases and the J gene end by 5 bases; junction bases not matched to a gene: 14. CDR3 region: CASSWGSGAAGGETQYF. In nucleotides, the CDR3 is TGCGCCAGCAGCTGGGGGTCAGGAGCAGCGGGAGGTGAGACCCAGTACTTC.

This chain connects TRBV5-4 to TRBJ1-1; no definite D call. Germline V gives CDR1 SGHNT, CDR2 YYREEE (reference sequence). Between the trimmed V and J ends, which lost 0 bases and 2 bases, there was a span of 5 bases. CDR3 length: 13 amino acids. CDR3 region: CASSLAGNTEAFF. The CDR3 DNA reads as TGTGCCAGCAGCTTGGCGGGAAACACTGAAGCTTTCTTT.

The chain carries TRBV7-3 and TRBJ2-5; no clear D. Trimming stripped 2 bases from V and 4 bases from J, with 8 bases between. Per the germline V gene, CDR1 is SGHTA and CDR2 is FQGTGA. CDR3 length equals 13 residues. CDR3 residues: CASSLHGRETQYF. The DNA of the CDR3 is TGTGCCAGCAGCTTACACGGACGAGAGACCCAGTACTTC. The whole variable domain, filled in from reference TRBV7-3 and TRBJ2-5, reads GAGVSQTPSNKVTEKGKYVELRCDPISGHTALYWYRQSLGQGPEFLIYFQGTGAADDSGLPNDRFFAVRPEGSVSTLKIQRTERGDSAVYLCASSLHGRETQYFGPGTRLLVL.

The genes are TRBV7-8 and TRBJ2-1; TRBD1 might be the D (6 bases). Trimming took 3 bases from V and 7 from J, leaving 16 bases between them. The CDR3 runs to 15 residues. The V gene's germline CDR1 is SGHVS and CDR2 FQNEAQ. The CDR3 reads CASSLTEGVGNEQFF. CDR3 coding DNA: TGTGCCAGCAGCTTGACAGAGGGGGTCGGTAATGAGCAGTTCTTC.

The rearrangement joins TRBV27 to TRBJ1-1; TRBD1 matches 9 bases. V gave up 4 bases and J gave up 5 bases; unmatched junction bases: 5. This CDR3 contains 14 residues. Germline V gene sequence: CDR1 MNHEY, CDR2 SMNVEV (reference sequence). The CDR3 DNA is TGTGCCAGCAGTTACGGGACAGGGAATACTGAAGCTTTCTTT. Protein: CASSYGTGNTEAFF.

The CDR3 loop is CASSPGLNEQFF. In nucleotides, the CDR3 is TGTGCCAGCAGCCCCGGCCTCAATGAGCAGTTCTTC. V usage is TRBV7-2 and J usage is TRBJ2-1; D gene ambiguous. Between the trimmed V and J ends, which lost 5 bases and 6 bases, there was a span of 8 bases. Germline CDR1 and CDR2: SGHTA and FQGNSA. CDR3 length equals 12 residues.

V gene TRBV7-7 combines with J gene TRBJ2-5; D might be TRBD1 (6 bases). The CDR3 has 15 residues. Germline-derived CDR1 and CDR2 are SSHAT and FNYEAQ (reference sequence). Trimming cost V 5 bases and J 4 bases, with 17 bases left between them. The CDR3 here is CASSREGDRRETQYF. DNA for the CDR3: TGTGCCAGCAGCAGAGAGGGGGATCGAAGAGAGACCCAGTACTTC.

The chain combines TRBV27 with TRBJ2-1; possible D gene TRBD2, 5 bases. V shed 2 bases and J shed 13 bases, with 21 bases lying between them. The CDR3 extends over 15 amino acids. Germline V gene lookup returns CDR1 MNHEY and CDR2 SMNVEV (reference sequence). The CDR3 coding sequence is TGTGCCAGCAGTTTAGGTGGGAGCTCCTCCTTTCTCCAGTTCTTC. Its translation is CASSLGGSSSFLQFF.

V and J are TRBV19 and TRBJ1-1; D gene unclear. Germline V gene sequence: CDR1 LNHDA, CDR2 SQIVND (reference sequence). The CDR3 length is 12 residues. Trimming left V 9 bases short and J 1 base short, with 9 bases between. The CDR3 DNA reads as TGTGCCAGCTGGTGGGGGAACACTGAAGCTTTCTTT. This translates into CASWWGNTEAFF. The variable domain in full, with the rest retrieved from reference TRBV19 and TRBJ1-1, is DGGITQSPKYLFRKEGQNVTLSCEQNLNHDAMYWYRQDPGQGLRLIYYSQIVNDFQKGDIAEGYSVSREKKESFPLTVTSAQKNPTAFYLCASWWGNTEAFFGQGTRLTVV.

The gene calls are TRBV5-4 and TRBJ2-7; D is tentatively TRBD1 or TRBD2 (5 bases each). Germline V gene lookup returns CDR1 SGHNT and CDR2 YYREEE (reference sequence). The V end was cut by 4 bases, the J end by 1 base, with 12 bases between. The CDR3 is 14 amino acids. CDR3 DNA sequence: TGTGCCAGCAGCGTGGGGGTACCATCCTACGAGCAGTACTTC. Translation gives CASSVGVPSYEQYF.

The chain employs TRBV27 and TRBJ2-4, with D tentatively TRBD1 (5 bases). Germline V gene sequence: CDR1 MNHEY, CDR2 SMNVEV (reference sequence). There are 15 residues in the CDR3. The V end was cut by 5 bases, the J end by 7 bases, with 18 bases between. CDR3 bases: TGTGCCAGCAGTCCAGACAGCCTAGGGTTGAACATTCAGTACTTC. This encodes CASSPDSLGLNIQYF.

The chain joins TRBV5-6 to TRBJ1-2; D perhaps matches TRBD1 (5 bases). Per germline, CDR1 SGHDT and CDR2 YYEEEE. This CDR3 contains 13 residues. The germline V and J ends were trimmed by 4 bases and 4 bases, with 11 bases remaining between them. DNA of the CDR3: TGTGCCAGCAGCCCCGGGACGGTCTATGGCTACACCTTC. This encodes CASSPGTVYGYTF.

The chain employs TRBV5-1 and TRBJ2-2; D is ambiguous. The CDR3 has 13 amino acids. V was pared by 1 base and J by 2 bases, with 3 bases between. Germline CDR1 and CDR2: SGHRS and YFSETQ. CDR3 nucleotides: TGCGCCAGCAGCTTGACCAACACCGGGGAGCTGTTTTTT. It encodes CASSLTNTGELFF.

This chain links TRBV10-3 with TRBJ2-1; possibly TRBD2 for D (7 bases). The CDR3 consists of 14 residues. From germline, CDR1 is ENHRY and CDR2 SYGVKD. Trimming took off 3 bases at V and 8 bases at J, with 14 bases between the two ends. The CDR3 bases are TGTGCCATCAGTGAAGGGGGGAGGGATCATGAGCAGTTCTTC. It codes for CAISEGGRDHEQFF.

J is TRBJ2-4 and V is TRBV2, with TRBD1 matching over 9 bases. Germline lookup yields CDR1 SNHLY and CDR2 FYNNEI. Trimming took 4 bases from V and 5 from J; bases not matched to a gene: 6. CDR3 size: 15 residues. In DNA, the CDR3 is TGTGCCAGCAGTGTGGGACAGGGCTTACAAAACATTCAGTACTTC. Translation: CASSVGQGLQNIQYF. The whole variable domain, remainder taken from reference TRBV2 and TRBJ2-4, is EPEVTQTPSHQVTQMGQEVILRCVPISNHLYFYWYRQILGQKVEFLVSFYNNEISEKSEIFDDQFSVERPDGSNFTLKIRSTKLEDSAMYFCASSVGQGLQNIQYFGAGTRLSVL.

This chain joins TRBV30 and TRBJ2-5, with D uncertain. Germline CDR1 and CDR2: GTSNPN and SVGIG (reference sequence). Trimming took off 7 bases at V and 4 bases at J, with 10 bases between the two ends. The CDR3 contains 11 residues. CDR3 sequence: CASRKVETQYF. As DNA, the CDR3 is TGTGCCTCCCGTAAGGTAGAGACCCAGTACTTC.

The genes are TRBV2 and TRBJ2-5, with 9 bases that match TRBD2. The CDR3 runs 15 residues. The germline gives CDR1 SNHLY, CDR2 FYNNEI. Losses at the gene ends were 7 bases for V and 3 bases for J; bases not matched to a gene: 9. CDR3 in amino acids: CASTETSGGKETQYF. The CDR3 bases are TGTGCCAGCACAGAGACTAGCGGTGGGAAAGAGACCCAGTACTTC.